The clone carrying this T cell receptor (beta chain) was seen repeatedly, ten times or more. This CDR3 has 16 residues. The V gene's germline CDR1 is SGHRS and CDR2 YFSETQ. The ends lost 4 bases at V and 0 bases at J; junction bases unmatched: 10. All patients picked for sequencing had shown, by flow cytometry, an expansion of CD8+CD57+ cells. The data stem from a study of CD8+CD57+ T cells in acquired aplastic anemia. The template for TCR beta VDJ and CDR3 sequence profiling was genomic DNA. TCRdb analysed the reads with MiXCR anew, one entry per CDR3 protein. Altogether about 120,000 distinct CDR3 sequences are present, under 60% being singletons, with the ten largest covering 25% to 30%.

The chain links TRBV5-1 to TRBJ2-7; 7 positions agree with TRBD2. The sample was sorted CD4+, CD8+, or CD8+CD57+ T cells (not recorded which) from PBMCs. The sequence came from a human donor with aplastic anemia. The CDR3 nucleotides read TGCGCCAGCAGCAGCCGGCGGGGGATATCCTCCTACGAGCAGTACTTC. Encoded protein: CASSSRRGISSYEQYF.